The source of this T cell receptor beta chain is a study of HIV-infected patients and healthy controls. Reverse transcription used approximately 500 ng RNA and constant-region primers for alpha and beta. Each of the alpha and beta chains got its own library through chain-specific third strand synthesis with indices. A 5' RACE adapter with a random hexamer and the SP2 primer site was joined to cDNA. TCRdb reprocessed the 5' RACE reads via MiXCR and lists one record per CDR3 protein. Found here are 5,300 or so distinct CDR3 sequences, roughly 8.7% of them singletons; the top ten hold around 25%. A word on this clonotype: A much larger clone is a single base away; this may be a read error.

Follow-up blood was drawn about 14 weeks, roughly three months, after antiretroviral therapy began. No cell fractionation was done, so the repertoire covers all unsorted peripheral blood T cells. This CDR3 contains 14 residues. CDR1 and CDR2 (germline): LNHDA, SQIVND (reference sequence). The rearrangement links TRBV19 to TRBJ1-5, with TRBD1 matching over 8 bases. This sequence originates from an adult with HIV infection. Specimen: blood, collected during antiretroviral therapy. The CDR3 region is CATTGVNSNQPRHF. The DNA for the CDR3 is TGTGCCACGACAGGGGTGAATAGCAATCAGCCCCGGCATTTT.